The clone carrying this T cell receptor beta chain came up many times. The target antigen is unknown. This sample is drawn from a study of T cells in Graves' hyperthyroidism and ophthalmopathy. The CDR3 contains 16 residues. The germline gives CDR1 MDHEN, CDR2 SYDVKM. Trimming cost V 4 bases and J 1 base, with 16 bases left between them. General study findings and limits: Stable hyperthyroidism was separated from ophthalmopathy by a model based on 13 V-J features. Ophthalmopathy was model-predicted a median roughly 6.5 months pre-onset. Most thyroid clonotypes expanded above 0.001 were also detected in blood.

Patients were excluded for uncontrolled infection, other autoimmune disease, pregnancy or lactation. It was RNA transcripts that yielded the amplified TCR beta CDR3 regions. The TCR CDR3 first-round RT-PCR relied on the HTBI primer set. Via MiXCR, TCRdb re-called the multiplex PCR reads, giving one row per CDR3 protein. The sample consists of under 700,000 distinct CDR3 sequences, roughly a sixth of them appearing once. The sequencing input was blood. The rearrangement links TRBV28 to TRBJ1-1, with D tentatively TRBD1 (5 bases). The TCR originated in a woman between 18 and 29 years old with Graves' hyperthyroidism. This CDR3 is CASSSPWRGTNTEAFF. The CDR3, as DNA: TGTGCCAGCAGTTCCCCCTGGCGGGGGACGAACACTGAAGCTTTCTTT.